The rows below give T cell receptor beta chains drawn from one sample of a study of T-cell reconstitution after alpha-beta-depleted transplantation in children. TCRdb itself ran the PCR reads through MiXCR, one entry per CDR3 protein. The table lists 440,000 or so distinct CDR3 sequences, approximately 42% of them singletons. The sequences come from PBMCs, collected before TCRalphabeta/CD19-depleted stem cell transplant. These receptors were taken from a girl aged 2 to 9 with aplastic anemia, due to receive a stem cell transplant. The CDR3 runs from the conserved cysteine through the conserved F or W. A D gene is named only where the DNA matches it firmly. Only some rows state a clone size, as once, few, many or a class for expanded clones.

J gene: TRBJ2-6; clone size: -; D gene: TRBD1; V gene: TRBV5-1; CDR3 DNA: TGCGCCAGCAGCTTGGAGACAGGGGGCTCTGGGGCCAACGTCCTGACTTTC; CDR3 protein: CASSLETGGSGANVLTF
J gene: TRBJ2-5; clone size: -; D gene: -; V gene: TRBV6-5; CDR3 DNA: TGTGCCAGCTGTTACTCGAGGGGGCGGGAAACCCAGTACTTC; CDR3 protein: CASCYSRGRETQYF
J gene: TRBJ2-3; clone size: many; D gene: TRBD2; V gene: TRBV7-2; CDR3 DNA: TGTGCCAGCAGCCTGGGACTAGCGGGAGGGATATATACGCAGTATTTT; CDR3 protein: CASSLGLAGGIYTQYF
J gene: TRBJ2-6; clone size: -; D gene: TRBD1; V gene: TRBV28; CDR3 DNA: TGTGCCAGCAGTCTACAGGACAGGCTAGGGGCCAACGTCCTGACTTTC; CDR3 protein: CASSLQDRLGANVLTF
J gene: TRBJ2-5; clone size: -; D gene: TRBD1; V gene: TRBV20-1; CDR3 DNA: TGCAGTGCGGACGGGTCGGACAGGGGCCAAGAGACCCAGTACTTC; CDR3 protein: CSADGSDRGQETQYF
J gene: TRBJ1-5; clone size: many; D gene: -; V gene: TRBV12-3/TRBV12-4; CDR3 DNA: TGTGCCAGCAGTTTGGGCCCCCGTGGGGGCAATCAGCCCCAGCATTTT; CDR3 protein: CASSLGPRGGNQPQHF
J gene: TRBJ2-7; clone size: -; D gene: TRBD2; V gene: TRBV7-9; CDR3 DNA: TGTGCCAGCAGCTCGACTAGCGGCTTCAACTACGAGCAGTACTTC; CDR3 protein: CASSSTSGFNYEQYF
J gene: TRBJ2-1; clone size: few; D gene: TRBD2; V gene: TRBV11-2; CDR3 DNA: TGTGCCAGCAGTCGCCGACTAGCGGGCTTCTACAATGAGCAGTTCTTC; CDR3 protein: CASSRRLAGFYNEQFF
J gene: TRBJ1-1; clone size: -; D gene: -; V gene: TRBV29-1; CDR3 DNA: TGCAGCGTTGACCAAAGGGCTGAAGCTTTCTTT; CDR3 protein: CSVDQRAEAFF
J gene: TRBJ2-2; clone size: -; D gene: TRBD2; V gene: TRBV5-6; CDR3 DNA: TGTGCCAGCAGCTTGCTAGCGGGAGGTGGTTTCGGGGAGCTGTTTTTT; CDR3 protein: CASSLLAGGGFGELFF
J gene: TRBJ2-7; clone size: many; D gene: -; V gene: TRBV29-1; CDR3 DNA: TGCAGCGTTGAAGATGGGAACGAGCAGTACTTC; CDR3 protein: CSVEDGNEQYF
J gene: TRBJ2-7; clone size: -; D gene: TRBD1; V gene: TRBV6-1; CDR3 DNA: TGTGCCAGCAGCCGTGGACAGGTCTCCTACGAGCAGTACTTC; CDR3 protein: CASSRGQVSYEQYF
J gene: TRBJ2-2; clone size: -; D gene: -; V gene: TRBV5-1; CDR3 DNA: TGCGCCAGCAGCTTGGACGGGGGTGGCACCGGGGAGCTGTTTTTT; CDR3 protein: CASSLDGGGTGELFF
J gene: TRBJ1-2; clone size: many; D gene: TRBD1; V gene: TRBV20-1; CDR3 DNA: TGCAGTGCGGGGAAGTCGACAGGGGACTTTGGCTACACCTTC; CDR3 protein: CSAGKSTGDFGYTF
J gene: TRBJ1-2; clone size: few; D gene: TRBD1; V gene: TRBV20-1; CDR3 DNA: TGCAGTGTTAAGACAGGGGATGGGTCCTATGGCTACACCTTC; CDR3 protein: CSVKTGDGSYGYTF
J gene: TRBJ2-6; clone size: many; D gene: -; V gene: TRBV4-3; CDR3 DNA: TGCGCCAGCAGCCGCAGCTCTGGGGCCAACGTCCTGACTTTC; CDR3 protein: CASSRSSGANVLTF
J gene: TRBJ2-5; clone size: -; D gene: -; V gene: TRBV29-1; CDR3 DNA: TGCAGCGGATTCAAGGAGGCTAGAGACCTAGAGACCCAGTACTTC; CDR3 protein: CSGFKEARDLETQYF
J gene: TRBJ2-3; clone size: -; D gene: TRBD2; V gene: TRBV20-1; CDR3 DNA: TGCAGTGCTAGAAGCGGGGGAGGTACAGATACGCAGTATTTT; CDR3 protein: CSARSGGGTDTQYF
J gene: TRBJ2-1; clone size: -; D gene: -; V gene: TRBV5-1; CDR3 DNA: TGCGCCAGCAGGCGGCAAACGGCAAATGAGCAGTTCTTC; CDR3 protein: CASRRQTANEQFF
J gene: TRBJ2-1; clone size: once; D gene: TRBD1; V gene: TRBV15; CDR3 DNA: TGTGCCACCAGCAGTCTTGGGACAGGGTCCTACAATGAGCAGTTCTTC; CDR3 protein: CATSSLGTGSYNEQFF
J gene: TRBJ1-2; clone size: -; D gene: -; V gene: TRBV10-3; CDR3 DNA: TGTGCCATCAGTGACGGGGGAGGCTATGGCTACACCTTC; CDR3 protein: CAISDGGGYGYTF
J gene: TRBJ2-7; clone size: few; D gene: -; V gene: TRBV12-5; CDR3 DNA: TGTGCTAGTGGCTGGGGAACCTACGAGCAGTACTTC; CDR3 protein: CASGWGTYEQYF
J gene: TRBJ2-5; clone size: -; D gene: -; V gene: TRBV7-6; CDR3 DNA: TGTGCCAGCAGCTCACTACTACGGGGACGGGAAGAGACCCAGTACTTC; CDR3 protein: CASSSLLRGREETQYF
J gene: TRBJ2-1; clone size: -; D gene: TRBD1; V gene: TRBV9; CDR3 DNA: TGTGCCAGCGGGTTCGGGACAGGGGACGGGAATGAGCAGTTCTTC; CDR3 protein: CASGFGTGDGNEQFF
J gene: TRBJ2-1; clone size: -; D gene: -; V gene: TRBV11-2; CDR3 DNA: TGTGCCAGCAGCTTAGGGGTCGGGTATGAGCAGTTCTTC; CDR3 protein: CASSLGVGYEQFF
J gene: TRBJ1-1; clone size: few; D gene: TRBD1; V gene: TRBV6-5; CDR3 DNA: TGTGCCAGCAGTTTGAGACCGGGACAGGGGAGTGAAGCTTTCTTT; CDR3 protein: CASSLRPGQGSEAFF
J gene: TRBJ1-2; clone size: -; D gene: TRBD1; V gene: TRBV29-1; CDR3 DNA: TGCAGCGTTGCTTCGGGACAGCACTATGGCTACACCTTC; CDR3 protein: CSVASGQHYGYTF
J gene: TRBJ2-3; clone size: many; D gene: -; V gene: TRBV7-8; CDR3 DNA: TGTGCCAGCAGCTTGGACCGAGATAACACAGATACGCAGTATTTT; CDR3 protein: CASSLDRDNTDTQYF
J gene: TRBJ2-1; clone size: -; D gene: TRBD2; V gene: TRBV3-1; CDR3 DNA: TGTGCCAGCAGCCAAGACTGGGGCGGGAGCTCCTACAATGAGCAGTTCTTC; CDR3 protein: CASSQDWGGSSYNEQFF
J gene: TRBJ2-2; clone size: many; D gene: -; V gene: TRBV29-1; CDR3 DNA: TGCAGCGTTCCCGGCAGGGCCTCACCCGGGGAGCTGTTTTTT; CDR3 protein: CSVPGRASPGELFF
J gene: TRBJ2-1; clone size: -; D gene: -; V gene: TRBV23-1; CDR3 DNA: TGCGCCAGCAGTCAATCAAAGGGGCGAGTAAATGGTGAGCAGTTCTTC; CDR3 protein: CASSQSKGRVNGEQFF
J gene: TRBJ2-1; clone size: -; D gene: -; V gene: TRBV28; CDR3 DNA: TGTGCCAGCAGTTTATCTCCGGGAGACAATGAGCAGTTCTTC; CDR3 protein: CASSLSPGDNEQFF
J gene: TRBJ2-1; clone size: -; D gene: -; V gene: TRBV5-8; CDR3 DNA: TGTGCCAGCAGCATACAGGGCAGGACTATCAATGAGCAGTTCTTC; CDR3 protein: CASSIQGRTINEQFF
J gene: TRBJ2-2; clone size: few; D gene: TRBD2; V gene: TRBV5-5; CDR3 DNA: TGTGCCAGCAGCTTGGCTAGCGGGAGCGGGGAGCTGTTTTTT; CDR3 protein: CASSLASGSGELFF
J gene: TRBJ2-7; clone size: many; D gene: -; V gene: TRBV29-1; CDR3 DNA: TGCAGCGTCCCAGGGTTCTACGAGCAGTACTTC; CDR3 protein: CSVPGFYEQYF
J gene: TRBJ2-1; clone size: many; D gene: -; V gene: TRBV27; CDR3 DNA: TGTGCCAGCAAAAAGGGACCCCAAGGCTACAATGAGCAGTTCTTC; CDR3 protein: CASKKGPQGYNEQFF
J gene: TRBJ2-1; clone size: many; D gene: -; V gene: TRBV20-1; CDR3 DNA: TGCAGTGCTAGAGCCGGGACTTCGCAGCCGGGAGAGAGATTTCCGTACAATGAGCAGTTCTTC; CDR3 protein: CSARAGTSQPGERFPYNEQFF
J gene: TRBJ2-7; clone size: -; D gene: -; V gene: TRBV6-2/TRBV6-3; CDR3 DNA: TGTGCCAGCAGTTACTCGTGGCAGGGGACCTACGAGCAGTACTTC; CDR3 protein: CASSYSWQGTYEQYF
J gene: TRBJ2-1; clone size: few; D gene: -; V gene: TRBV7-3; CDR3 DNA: TGTGCCAGCAGCTTCGCGGGGACGGGGTCCTACAATGAGCAGTTCTTC; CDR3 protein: CASSFAGTGSYNEQFF
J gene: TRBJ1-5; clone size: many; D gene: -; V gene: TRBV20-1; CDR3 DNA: TGCAGTGCTAGAGGGGGAGCGGCGGACGATCAGCCCCAGCATTTT; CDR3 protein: CSARGGAADDQPQHF
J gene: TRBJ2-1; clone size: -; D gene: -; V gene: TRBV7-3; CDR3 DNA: TGTGCCAGCAGCCCACCGGGTTCAGCGGTAGGCAATGAGCAGTTCTTC; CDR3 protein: CASSPPGSAVGNEQFF
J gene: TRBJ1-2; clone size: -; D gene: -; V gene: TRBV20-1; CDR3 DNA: TGCAGTGCTAGAGATCTGCCAGGTTCAAGCGATGGCTACACCTTC; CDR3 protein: CSARDLPGSSDGYTF
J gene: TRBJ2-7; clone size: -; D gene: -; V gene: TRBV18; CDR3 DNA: TGTGCCAGCTCACCAGAGGGGATAGTATACGAGCAGTACTTC; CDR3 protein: CASSPEGIVYEQYF
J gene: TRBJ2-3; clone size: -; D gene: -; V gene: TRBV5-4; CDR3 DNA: TGTGCCAGCAGGAAAGGGGGGGGGGACACAGATACGCAGTATTTT; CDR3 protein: CASRKGGGDTDTQYF
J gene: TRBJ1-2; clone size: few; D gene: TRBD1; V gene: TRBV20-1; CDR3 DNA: TGCAGTGCACCCCGGACAGGGCTCGCCTATGGCTACACCTTC; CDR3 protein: CSAPRTGLAYGYTF
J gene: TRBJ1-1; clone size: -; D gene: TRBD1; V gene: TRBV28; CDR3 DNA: TGTGCCAGCAGTTTGTCGGGACAGTCGAAGATGAACACTGAAGCTTTCTTT; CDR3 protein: CASSLSGQSKMNTEAFF
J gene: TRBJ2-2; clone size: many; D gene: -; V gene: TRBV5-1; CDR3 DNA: TGCGCCAGCAGCTCTCCCGAGTTCCGACAGTTTTTT; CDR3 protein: CASSSPEFRQFF
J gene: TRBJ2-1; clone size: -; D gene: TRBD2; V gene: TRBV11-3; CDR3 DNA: TGTGCCAGCAGCTCGCGGGGGGGCGATGAGCAGTTCTTC; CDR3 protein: CASSSRGGDEQFF
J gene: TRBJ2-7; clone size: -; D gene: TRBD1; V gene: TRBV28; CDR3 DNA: TGTGCCAGCAGTTTCGGAGGACAGGCTTACGAGCAGTACTTC; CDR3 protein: CASSFGGQAYEQYF
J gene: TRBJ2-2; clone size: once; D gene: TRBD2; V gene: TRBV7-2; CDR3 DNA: TGTGCCAGCAGCCCTGGACTAGCGGGAATCACCGGGGAGCTGTCTTTT; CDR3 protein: CASSPGLAGITGELSF
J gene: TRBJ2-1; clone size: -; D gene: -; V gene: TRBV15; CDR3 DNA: TGTGCCACCAGCGTGGGGGGCAACAATGAGCAGTTCTTC; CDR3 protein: CATSVGGNNEQFF
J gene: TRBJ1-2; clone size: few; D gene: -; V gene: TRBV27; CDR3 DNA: TGTGCCAGCAGTTCCCTATCTCGGACAGTCTATGGCTACACCTTC; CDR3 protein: CASSSLSRTVYGYTF
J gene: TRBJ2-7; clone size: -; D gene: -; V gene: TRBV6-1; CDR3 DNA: TGTGCCGCCTCTGCGGGCGGATCATACGAGCAGTACTTC; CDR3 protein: CAASAGGSYEQYF
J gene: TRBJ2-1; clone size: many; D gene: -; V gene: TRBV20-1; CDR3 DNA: TGCAGTGCTAGAGACCCAGGGGAAAGCTCCTACAATGAGCAGTTCTTC; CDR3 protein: CSARDPGESSYNEQFF
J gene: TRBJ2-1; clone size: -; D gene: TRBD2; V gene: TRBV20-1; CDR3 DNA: TGCAGTGCTAGGGGGGGACTAGCCCTACGAAGCCCCAATGAGCAGTTCTTC; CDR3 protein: CSARGGLALRSPNEQFF
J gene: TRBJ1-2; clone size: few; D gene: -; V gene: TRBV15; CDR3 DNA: TGTGCCACCAGCAGAGGAGGGCAGGGCTATGGCTACACCTTC; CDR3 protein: CATSRGGQGYGYTF
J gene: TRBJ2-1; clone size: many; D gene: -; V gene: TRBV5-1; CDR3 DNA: TGCGCCAGCAGCTTAAATGTAGCGCAGTTCTTC; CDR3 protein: CASSLNVAQFF
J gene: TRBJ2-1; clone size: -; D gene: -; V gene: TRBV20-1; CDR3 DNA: TGCAGTGCTAGCTACATCGCCACTAATGAGCAGTTCTTC; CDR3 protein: CSASYIATNEQFF
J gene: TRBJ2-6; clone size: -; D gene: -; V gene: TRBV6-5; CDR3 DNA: TGTGCCAGCAGTTCTCCCAACATGGTGACTTGGGCCAACGTCCTGACTTTC; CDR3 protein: CASSSPNMVTWANVLTF
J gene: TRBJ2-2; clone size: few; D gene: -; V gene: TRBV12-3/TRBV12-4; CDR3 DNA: TGTGCCAGCAGTTTAGTGGGGGTGCTGTCCACCGGGGAGCTGTTTTTT; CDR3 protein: CASSLVGVLSTGELFF